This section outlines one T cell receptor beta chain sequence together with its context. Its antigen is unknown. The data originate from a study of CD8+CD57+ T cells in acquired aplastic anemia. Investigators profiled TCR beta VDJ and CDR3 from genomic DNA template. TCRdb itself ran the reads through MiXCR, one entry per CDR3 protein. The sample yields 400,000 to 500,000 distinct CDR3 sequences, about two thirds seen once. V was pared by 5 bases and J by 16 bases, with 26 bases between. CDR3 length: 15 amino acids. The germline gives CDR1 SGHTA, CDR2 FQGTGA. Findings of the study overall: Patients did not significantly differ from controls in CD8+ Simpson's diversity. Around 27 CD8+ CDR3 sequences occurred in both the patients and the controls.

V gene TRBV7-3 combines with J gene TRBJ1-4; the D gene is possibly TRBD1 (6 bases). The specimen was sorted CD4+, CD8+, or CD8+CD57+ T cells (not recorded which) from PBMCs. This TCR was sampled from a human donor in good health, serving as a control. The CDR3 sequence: CASSPEGLARDTGFF. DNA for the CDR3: TGTGCCAGCAGCCCAGAGGGACTAGCCAGGGACACCGGGTTTTTT.